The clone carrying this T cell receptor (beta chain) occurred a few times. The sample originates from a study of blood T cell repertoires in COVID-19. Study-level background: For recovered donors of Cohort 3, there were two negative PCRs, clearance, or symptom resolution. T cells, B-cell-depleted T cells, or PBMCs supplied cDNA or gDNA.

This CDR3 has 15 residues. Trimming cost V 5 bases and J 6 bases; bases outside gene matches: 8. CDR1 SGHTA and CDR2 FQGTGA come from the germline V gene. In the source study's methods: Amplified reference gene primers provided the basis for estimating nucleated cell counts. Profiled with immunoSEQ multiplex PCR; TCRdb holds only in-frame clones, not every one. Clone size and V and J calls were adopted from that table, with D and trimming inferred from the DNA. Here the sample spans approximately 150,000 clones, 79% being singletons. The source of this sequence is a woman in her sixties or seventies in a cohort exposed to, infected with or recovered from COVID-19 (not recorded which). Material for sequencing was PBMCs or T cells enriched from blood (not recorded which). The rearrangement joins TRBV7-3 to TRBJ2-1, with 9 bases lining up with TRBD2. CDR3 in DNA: TGTGCCAGCAGCCCCCGGGGCGGGGGGGGCAATGAGCAGTTCTTC. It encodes CASSPRGGGGNEQFF.